This T cell receptor (beta chain) was sequenced during a study of OX40 agonist ivuxolimab in advanced cancers. Broader study findings: At 0.1 to 3.0 mg/kg and by week 6, clonal expansion occurred in CD4+ and CD8+ blood T cells.

This table comes from immunoSEQ multiplex PCR, and its TCRdb copy is limited to in-frame clones, with some not included. The data hold roughly 93,000 clones, with more than 80% observed a single time. CDR1 and CDR2 (germline): SGHRS, YFSETQ. The CDR3 length is 12 residues. The germline V and J ends were trimmed by 0 bases and 11 bases, with 9 bases remaining between them. With respect to this clone: What it recognizes is unknown.

Patients who had autoimmune disease history or got systemic immunosuppression were left out. The specimen comprised CD4+ or CD8+ T cells sorted from blood, sampled in a trial of the OX40 agonist ivuxolimab. The TCR originated in an adult with an advanced solid tumor such as melanoma, head and neck, liver or kidney cancer. The chain is built from TRBV5-1 and TRBJ2-1; perhaps D is TRBD1 or TRBD2 (5 bases each). The CDR3 DNA reads TGCGCCAGCAGCTTGGTTCTGGGACAGCAGTTCTTC. As protein: CASSLVLGQQFF.